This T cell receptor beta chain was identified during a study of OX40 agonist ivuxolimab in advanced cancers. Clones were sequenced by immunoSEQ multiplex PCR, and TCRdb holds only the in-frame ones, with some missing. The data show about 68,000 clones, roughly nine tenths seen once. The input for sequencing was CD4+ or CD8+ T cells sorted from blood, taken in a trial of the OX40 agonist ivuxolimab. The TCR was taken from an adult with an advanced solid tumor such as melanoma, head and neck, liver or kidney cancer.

The CDR3 protein is CASSRRQTDTQYF. The DNA for the CDR3 is TGTGCCAGCAGCAGGCGACAGACAGATACGCAGTATTTT. The chain joins TRBV11-3 to TRBJ2-3, with D possibly TRBD1 on 5 matching bases. Per the germline V gene, CDR1 is SGHNT and CDR2 is YENEEA. The V and J ends lost 5 bases and 3 bases respectively, with 9 bases between them. The CDR3 is made up of 13 amino acids.